This record looks at one TCR beta chain sequence and its context. TCRdb keeps only in-frame clones here, not all; method: immunoSEQ multiplex PCR. The table includes 300,000 to 400,000 clones, around 87% detected once. The sample originates from a study of blood T cell repertoires in COVID-19. Looking at the study overall: Acute-phase and convalescent COVID-19 samples originated in the United States, Italy and Spain. Sources were T cells, B-cell-depleted T cells, or PBMCs; the material itself was cDNA or gDNA.

Germline-derived CDR1 and CDR2 are SGHRS and YFSETQ. Trimming stripped 0 bases from V and 7 bases from J, with 23 bases between. The CDR3 has 17 amino acids. The TCR was taken from a woman between 45 and 65 years old with COVID-19, enrolled during active disease. Sequenced: peripheral blood. The chain recombines TRBV5-1 with TRBJ2-7; TRBD1 might be the D (5 bases). CDR3 sequence (DNA): TGCGCCAGCAGCTTGGGGGAATGGGGCCGTCCCCCCTTAGAGCAGTACTTC. It specifies CASSLGEWGRPPLEQYF.